The source of this TCR beta chain is a study of blood T cell repertoires in COVID-19. Seattle patients were enrolled during active infection and followed longitudinally. The V gene's germline CDR1 is SGHTA and CDR2 FQGNSA. The CDR3 length is 14 residues. Comment on this clone: A read error may account for a junction end that differs from germline.

In the authors' workflow: Scientists estimated how many nucleated cells there were by amplifying reference gene primers. Only in-frame clones appear in the TCRdb table, and some are missing; sequencing was by immunoSEQ multiplex PCR. V and J calls and clone size come straight from that table; D and trimming were deduced from the DNA. The sample holds around 290,000 clones, about nine tenths seen once. The sample comprised peripheral blood. V is TRBV7-2 and J is TRBJ2-7; 7 nucleotides align to TRBD1. The TCR was taken from a woman younger than 45 with COVID-19, enrolled during active disease. In DNA, the CDR3 is TGTGCCAGCAGCTCCCGACAGGGCGCCTACGGGCAGTACTTC. Its translation: CASSSRQGAYGQYF.